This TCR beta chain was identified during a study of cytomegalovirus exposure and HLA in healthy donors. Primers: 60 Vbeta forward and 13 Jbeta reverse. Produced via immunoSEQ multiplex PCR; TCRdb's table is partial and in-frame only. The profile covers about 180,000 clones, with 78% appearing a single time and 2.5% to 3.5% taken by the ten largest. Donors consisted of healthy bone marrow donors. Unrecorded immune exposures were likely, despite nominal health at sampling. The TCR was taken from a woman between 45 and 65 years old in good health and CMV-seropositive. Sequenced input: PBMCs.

Here the CDR3 DNA reads TGTGCCAGTAGTAGTACTCTGGAGTCTATCCACAATGAGCAGTTCTTC. This sequence encodes CASSSTLESIHNEQFF. This sequence joins TRBV19 and TRBJ2-1; D unresolved. Per the germline V gene, CDR1 is LNHDA and CDR2 is SQIVND (reference sequence). This CDR3 is built from 16 residues. V was clipped by 4 bases and J by 5 bases, with 18 bases between them.